Below, 19 T cell receptor beta chains from the same sample are listed, as sequenced in a study of T cells of healthy individuals. Each CDR3 protein is one row after TCRdb ran MiXCR on the 5' RACE reads. The sample shows about 53,000 distinct CDR3 sequences, under 15% of them seen only once. Source of these receptors: a human donor in good health.

This clonotype appeared a few times. This chain connects TRBV2 to TRBJ2-1, with D perhaps TRBD1 or TRBD2 (5 bases each). Trimming cost V 5 bases and J 6 bases, with 11 bases left between them. Germline V CDR1 and CDR2: SNHLY, FYNNEI. The CDR3 consists of 13 residues. The CDR3 is CASSRDGVNEQFF. The CDR3 DNA is TGTGCCAGCAGTAGGGACGGCGTCAATGAGCAGTTCTTC.

This clonotype was counted many times. The V call is TRBV20-1, the J call TRBJ1-5; D call uncertain. Germline CDR1 reads DFQATT; CDR2 reads SNEGSKA (reference sequence). V lost 2 bases and J 4 bases, leaving 6 bases between the germline ends. The CDR3 is 12 residues long. The CDR3 nucleotides read TGCAGTGCTAGACAAACTAATCAGCCCCAGCATTTT. Translation: CSARQTNQPQHF.

This clonotype was observed a handful of times. The J gene is TRBJ1-1, the V gene TRBV7-2; 8 bases are shared with TRBD1. CDR1 is SGHTA, CDR2 FQGNSA, per germline. This CDR3 region has 16 residues. V was clipped by 0 bases and J by 4 bases; unmatched bases: 7. CDR3 amino acids: CASSLARTGSGTEAFF. The CDR3, as DNA: TGTGCCAGCAGCTTAGCCCGGACAGGGTCTGGCACTGAAGCTTTCTTT.

This clonotype was seen a handful of times. V is TRBV20-1 and J is TRBJ1-1; TRBD1 might be the D (6 bases). CDR1 DFQATT and CDR2 SNEGSKA come from the germline V gene (reference sequence). CDR3 length: 12 amino acids. V lost 3 bases, J lost 1 base, and 6 bases lay in between. This CDR3 is CSARTGNTEAFF. CDR3 DNA: TGCAGTGCTAGGACAGGGAACACTGAAGCTTTCTTT.

This clonotype was detected many times. This chain joins TRBV13 and TRBJ1-1; 9 bases map to TRBD1. The germline CDR1 and CDR2 sequences are PRHDT and FYEKMQ (reference sequence). The junction had 8 bases not matched to a gene; V was cut back by 5 bases and J by 1 base. The CDR3 is 16 amino acids. In nucleotides, the CDR3 is TGTGCCAGCAGCCTGAGTACAGGGGGCGAGAACACTGAAGCTTTCTTT. It translates to CASSLSTGGENTEAFF.

In this sample, this clonotype turned up a few times. The rearrangement uses TRBV12-3 or TRBV12-4 and TRBJ1-6, with D hard to call. Trimming cost V 6 bases and J 7 bases, with 10 bases left between them. This CDR3 comprises 13 residues. CDR3 sequence: CASSAPGNSPLHF. The CDR3 DNA sequence: TGTGCCAGCAGCGCGCCGGGGAATTCACCCCTCCACTTT.

The CDR3 nucleotides are TGTGCCAGTAGTAACGAGGGTACTGAAGCTTTCTTT. It specifies CASSNEGTEAFF. The chain employs TRBV19 and TRBJ1-1; D gene ambiguous. V lost 4 bases, J lost 5 bases, and 8 bases lay in between. The CDR3 spans 12 residues. Germline V CDR1 and CDR2: LNHDA, SQIVND (reference sequence).

This clonotype has at least ten counts. This chain uses TRBV29-1 with TRBJ2-3; a weak D match, TRBD2 (7 bases). V was pared by 1 base and J by 8 bases, with 19 bases between. CDR3 length: 15 residues. Germline CDR1 reads SQVTM; CDR2 reads ANQGSEA. The CDR3 reads CSVEALRGGGGTQYF. Written as DNA, the CDR3 is TGCAGCGTTGAAGCCTTAAGGGGAGGGGGTGGTACGCAGTATTTT.

This chain connects TRBV2 to TRBJ1-3; no firm D call. CDR1 and CDR2 from the germline V gene are SNHLY and FYNNEI. This CDR3 is 12 amino acids long. V was shortened by 2 bases and J by 4 bases, with 3 bases between the two germline ends. The CDR3 nucleotides are TGTGCCAGCAGTGAAAGGGGAAACACCATATATTTT. This encodes CASSERGNTIYF.

This clonotype was counted a few times. The chain carries TRBV5-6 and TRBJ2-7; D is possibly TRBD1 (6 bases). Trimming left V 1 base short and J 3 bases short, with 8 bases between. The CDR3 totals 13 residues. Germline V CDR1 and CDR2: SGHDT, YYEEEE. CDR3 coding DNA: TGTGCCAGCAGCTTGACACAGGGCTACGAGCAGTACTTC. This gives the protein CASSLTQGYEQYF.

This rearrangement joins TRBV3-1 to TRBJ2-1; D remains ambiguous. The germline V and J ends were trimmed by 6 bases and 10 bases, with 25 bases remaining between them. Germline V CDR1 and CDR2: LGHDT, YNNKEL (reference sequence). This CDR3 is built from 16 residues. The CDR3 nucleotides read TGTGCCAGCAGTTCCGGGCCCTGGAAGGGAACCTACGAGCAGTTCTTC. This encodes CASSSGPWKGTYEQFF.

This clonotype was observed at least ten times. Written as DNA, the CDR3 is TGCGCCAGCAGCTTGGCAGGGCAGACTTCTGGAAACACCATATATTTT. This gives the protein CASSLAGQTSGNTIYF. The V call is TRBV5-1, the J call TRBJ1-3; a weak D match, TRBD1 (5 bases). There are 16 residues in the CDR3. CDR1 and CDR2 (germline): SGHRS, YFSETQ. Trimming stripped 0 bases from V and 1 base from J, with 11 bases between.

This chain links TRBV15 with TRBJ2-7; 9 positions match TRBD1. V was pared by 7 bases and J by 5 bases, with 3 bases of the junction left unmatched. This CDR3 has 12 amino acids. The V gene's germline CDR1 is LNHNV and CDR2 YYDKDF (reference sequence). The CDR3 nucleotides are TGTGCCACCACCGGGACAGGGAACGAGCAGTACTTC. Protein product: CATTGTGNEQYF.

The J gene is TRBJ2-3, the V gene TRBV2; the match to TRBD2 covers 9 bases. With 4 bases clipped from V and 0 bases from J, the junction kept 14 bases outside the gene matches. Germline V gene data show CDR1 as SNHLY and CDR2 as FYNNEI. The CDR3 contains 19 residues. The CDR3 is CASSVLRVSSGTSTDTQYF. The CDR3 coding sequence is TGTGCCAGCAGTGTCCTGCGGGTATCTAGCGGGACTAGCACAGATACGCAGTATTTT.

With regard to this clonotype: Germline and junction disagree at one end, which may indicate a read error. The chain is built from TRBV5-1 and TRBJ2-3; no reliable D call. Germline V lookup: CDR1 SGHRS, CDR2 YFSETQ. CDR3 length: 14 residues. The chain's CDR3 is CASSLDLGTDTQYF. In nucleotides, the CDR3 is TGCGCCAGCAGTTTGGACCTAGGCACAGATACGCAGTATTTT.

Ten or more counts support this clonotype. The CDR3 sequence is CASMLQGMNTGELFF. The CDR3 DNA reads as TGTGCCAGCATGCTCCAGGGTATGAACACCGGGGAGCTGTTTTTT. This chain links TRBV7-2 with TRBJ2-2, with a weak D call TRBD1 (5 bases). From germline, CDR1 is SGHTA and CDR2 FQGNSA. The CDR3 totals 15 residues. Trimming cost V 7 bases and J 1 base, with 13 bases left between them.

This clonotype was recorded a few times. The rearrangement links TRBV7-2 to TRBJ2-3; 8 bases match TRBD2. The CDR3 is 15 residues long. V lost 2 bases to trimming and J lost 5 bases; unmatched junction nucleotides: 6. Germline CDR1 reads SGHTA; CDR2 reads FQGNSA. CDR3 sequence reads: CASSLHGGAGDTQYF. CDR3 in DNA: TGTGCCAGCAGCTTACACGGGGGGGCAGGAGATACGCAGTATTTT.

This sequence joins TRBV24-1 and TRBJ1-1; D gene ambiguous. Germline V gives CDR1 KGHDR, CDR2 SFDVKD. V lost 1 base and J lost 4, with 6 bases in between. The CDR3 runs 13 residues. CDR3 coding DNA: TGTGCCACCAGTGATTTTAGGGTCACTGAAGCTTTCTTT. Translation gives CATSDFRVTEAFF.

This clonotype was observed at least ten times. This sequence joins TRBV12-3 or TRBV12-4 and TRBJ2-1; 10 bases align to TRBD2. V trimming: 7 bases; J trimming: 2 bases; junction bases outside the gene matches: 2. The CDR3 contains 14 residues. Written as DNA, the CDR3 is TGTGCCAGCATCCTAGCGGGAGCCTACAATGAGCAGTTCTTC. Its translation is CASILAGAYNEQFF.